A single T cell receptor beta chain is shown here with its context. What it binds is not known. As to time point: baseline pretreatment blood. Treatment specified: 15 Gy SBRT to primary tumor, nephrectomy 4 weeks later. Clear cell pathology was present in this patient's renal cell carcinoma. These data come from a study of radiation and T cells in renal cell carcinoma. Study-level points and caveats: Top tumor clonotypes rose in blood 2 weeks post-radiation, then contracted.

Data came from immunoSEQ multiplex PCR; TCRdb stores just in-frame clones and leaves some out. The repertoire includes 150,000 or so clones, about 88% of them detected once, and 12% sits in the top ten. The CDR3 has 12 residues. The V and J ends lost 1 base and 4 bases respectively, with 4 bases between them. Germline lookup yields CDR1 SGHTS and CDR2 YDEGEE. The V and J genes are TRBV5-8 and TRBJ2-3; no reliable D call. The sequencing used blood, collected from a patient whose treatment included radiotherapy and nephrectomy. This clonotype originated in a woman aged 45-59 years with renal cell carcinoma. The CDR3 here is CASSLISDTQYF. In nucleotides, the CDR3 is TGTGCCAGCAGCTTGATCTCAGATACGCAGTATTTT.